A single sample gave rise to the 28 T cell receptor beta chains below, sequenced in a study of blood T cell repertoires in COVID-19. Clones were sequenced by immunoSEQ multiplex PCR, and TCRdb holds only the in-frame ones, with some missing. The top ten hold 2% to 2.5% of the sample, which has 45,000 or so clones, 86% seen once. The sample consisted of peripheral blood. The origin of the receptors is a woman aged 55-75 years with acute or convalescent COVID-19.

A few counts support this clone. This rearrangement joins TRBV2 to TRBJ2-3; 7 nucleotides align to TRBD2. The CDR3 is made up of 14 amino acids. The J segment lost 3 bases and the V segment lost 7 bases, leaving 7 bases of the junction unmatched. The germline CDR1 and CDR2 sequences are SNHLY and FYNNEI. CDR3 residues: CASMPGLETDTQYF. The CDR3 DNA is TGTGCCAGCATGCCTGGACTAGAAACAGATACGCAGTATTTT.

The V gene is TRBV7-2, the J gene TRBJ2-5; 10 bases are shared with TRBD2. Unmatched junction bases numbered 0, after V lost 2 bases and J lost 3 bases. CDR3 length: 14 amino acids. Germline V gene data show CDR1 as SGHTA and CDR2 as FQGNSA. CDR3 sequence: CASSLSGGEETQYF. The CDR3 DNA is TGTGCCAGCAGCTTAAGCGGGGGGGAAGAGACCCAGTACTTC.

This chain joins TRBV2 and TRBJ2-5; D is possibly TRBD2 (6 bases). This CDR3 is 14 amino acids long. Germline-derived CDR1 and CDR2 are SNHLY and FYNNEI. The germline V and J ends were trimmed by 4 bases and 2 bases, with 11 bases remaining between them. The CDR3 protein is CASSVGRSQETQYF. The CDR3 DNA follows: TGTGCCAGCAGTGTCGGGAGAAGTCAAGAGACCCAGTACTTC.

Here the CDR3 DNA reads TGTGCCAGCAGCTTAGCCGGGGACAGGGGGCGAGTCTCAACTAATGAAAAACTGTTTTTT. It encodes CASSLAGDRGRVSTNEKLFF. The rearrangement joins TRBV7-2 to TRBJ1-4; TRBD1 matches 12 bases. CDR3 length: 20 amino acids. V dropped 0 bases and J dropped 0; count of bases not matched to a gene: 8. Germline V CDR1 and CDR2: SGHTA, FQGNSA.

The V and J genes are TRBV5-4 and TRBJ1-6, with D possibly matching TRBD1 (6 bases). The CDR3 is made up of 16 amino acids. Germline CDR1 and CDR2: SGHNT and YYREEE (reference sequence). The ends were cut back, 1 base at V and 6 bases at J, with 14 bases in the middle. The CDR3 DNA reads as TGTGCCAGCAGCTTGCAGGGGAAATCTCCTAATTCACCCCTCCACTTT. As protein: CASSLQGKSPNSPLHF.

This clone was seen a single time. J is TRBJ1-1 and V is TRBV10-3; D remains ambiguous. Trimming removed 8 bases from V and 2 bases from J, with 12 bases in between. The CDR3 sequence is 13 residues long. CDR1 and CDR2 (germline): ENHRY, SYGVKD. The CDR3 protein is CAIQRQINTEAFF. For the CDR3, the DNA is TGTGCCATCCAGCGGCAGATCAACACTGAAGCTTTCTTT.

This chain connects TRBV15 to TRBJ1-6; maybe TRBD1 (5 bases). The CDR3 is made up of 18 amino acids. Trimming left V 0 bases short and J 4 bases short, with 16 bases between. The V gene's germline CDR1 is LNHNV and CDR2 YYDKDF (reference sequence). The CDR3 loop is CATSRDRGGAPYNSPLHF. The CDR3 DNA is TGTGCCACCAGCAGAGATCGGGGAGGGGCCCCATATAATTCACCCCTCCACTTT. Filled out from reference TRBV15 and TRBJ1-6, the complete variable domain reads DAMVIQNPRYQVTQFGKPVTLSCSQTLNHNVMYWYQQKSSQAPKLLFHYYDKDFNNEADTPDNFQSRRPNTSFCFLDIRSPGLGDTAMYLCATSRDRGGAPYNSPLHFGNGTRLTVT.

This clone was picked up a small number of times. The J gene is TRBJ2-5, the V gene TRBV5-3, with D perhaps TRBD2 (5 bases). TRBV5-3 is labeled an ORF, and its function is uncertain. The CDR3 loop spans 17 amino acids. V lost 0 bases and J lost 5, with 20 bases in between. The CDR3, as DNA: TGTGCCAGAAGCTTGGTCGCGGAAATTCGGACTGGGGAGACCCAGTACTTC. Amino acids: CARSLVAEIRTGETQYF.

This chain uses TRBV30 with TRBJ1-2; TRBD1 might be the D (6 bases). The ends were cut back, 1 base at V and 2 bases at J, with 14 bases in the middle. Germline-derived CDR1 and CDR2 are GTSNPN and SVGIG (reference sequence). There are 15 residues in the CDR3. The CDR3 coding sequence is TGTGCCTGGAGTGGTAACAACAGGGTCAACTATGGCTACACCTTC. It codes for CAWSGNNRVNYGYTF.

The chain links TRBV6-5 to TRBJ1-4, with unresolved D. V dropped 4 bases and J dropped 0 bases, with 12 bases sitting between them. Per the germline V gene, CDR1 is MNHEY and CDR2 is SVGAGI. CDR3 length: 16 residues. The CDR3 coding sequence is TGTGCCAGCAGTTGGGCTAACACAGCAACTAATGAAAAACTGTTTTTT. This sequence encodes CASSWANTATNEKLFF.

The V gene is TRBV5-1, the J gene TRBJ2-6; 9 nucleotides line up with TRBD1. V lost 0 bases and J lost 2; bases outside the gene matches: 15. Germline-derived CDR1 and CDR2 are SGHRS and YFSETQ. This CDR3 contains 21 residues. In nucleotides, the CDR3 is TGCGCCAGCAGCTTGGTGTTGGGACAGGGCGAAATTGGTACTGGGGCCAACGTCCTGACTTTC. Translation gives CASSLVLGQGEIGTGANVLTF.

CDR3 coding DNA: TGTGCCAGCAGCAGAACTACTAGCGGGGGTTTCGAGCAGTACTTC. It encodes CASSRTTSGGFEQYF. The J gene is TRBJ2-7, the V gene TRBV11-1; TRBD2 agrees at 11 bases. Germline CDR1 is SGHAT and CDR2 is FQDESV (reference sequence). The CDR3 is 15 residues long. J lost 6 bases, V lost 5 bases, and 9 bases had no gene match.

The chain has TRBV4-1 and TRBJ2-1; 16 bases are shared with TRBD2. The germline CDR1 and CDR2 sequences are MGHRA and YSYEKL. The CDR3 extends over 16 amino acids. J was trimmed by 12 bases and V by 3 bases; bases with no gene match: 8. The CDR3 reads CASSHVGTSGGVGQFF. DNA for the CDR3: TGCGCCAGCAGCCATGTCGGGACTAGCGGGGGGGTAGGGCAGTTCTTC.

This sequence joins TRBV6-6 and TRBJ1-2; 8 bases agree with TRBD1. The CDR3 sequence is 13 residues long. Per the germline V gene, CDR1 is MNHNY and CDR2 is SVGAGI (reference sequence). Trimming at V came to 5 bases and at J to 3 bases, leaving 2 bases not matched to a gene. The CDR3 protein is CASSGDRYYGYTF. The CDR3 DNA is TGTGCCAGCAGTGGGGACAGGTACTATGGCTACACCTTC.

The CDR3 coding sequence is TGTGCCAGCAGCTCCCTCCAAGAGACCCAGTACTTC. This translates into CASSSLQETQYF. The chain combines TRBV5-4 with TRBJ2-5; D not certain. CDR3 length: 12 amino acids. V was trimmed by 3 bases and J by 1 base, leaving 4 bases between them. Germline V CDR1 and CDR2: SGHNT, YYREEE (reference sequence).

The genes are TRBV3-1 (or the pseudogene TRBV3-2) and TRBJ2-7, with D unclear. From germline, CDR1 is LGHDT and CDR2 YNNKEL (reference sequence). The CDR3 totals 13 residues. Trimming stripped 1 base from V and 3 bases from J, with 7 bases between. DNA for the CDR3: TGTGCCAGCAGCCAAGGAGTGGTCTACGAGCAGTACTTC. Amino acids: CASSQGVVYEQYF.

V usage is TRBV11-3 and J usage is TRBJ2-1; TRBD2 matches 9 bases. The V and J ends lost 5 bases and 2 bases, in that order; junction bases with no gene match: 4. This CDR3 is built from 15 residues. Per the germline V gene, CDR1 is SGHNT and CDR2 is YENEEA. The CDR3 here is CASSRTSVAYNEQFF. The DNA for the CDR3 is TGTGCCAGCAGCCGGACTAGCGTCGCCTACAATGAGCAGTTCTTC.

The rearrangement joins TRBV18 to TRBJ2-7; D is perhaps TRBD1 (6 bases). The V and J ends lost 1 base and 2 bases respectively, with 15 bases between them. The CDR3 runs to 16 residues. Looked up from germline, CDR1 is KGHSH and CDR2 is LQKENI. CDR3 loop: CASSPQVLQGTYEQYF. CDR3 DNA: TGTGCCAGCTCACCACAGGTATTACAGGGCACCTACGAGCAGTACTTC.

This chain connects TRBV11-2 to TRBJ2-3; maybe TRBD2 (5 bases). Per the germline V gene, CDR1 is SGHAT and CDR2 is FQNNGV. There are 13 residues in the CDR3. V was shortened by 2 bases and J by 6 bases, with 9 bases between the two germline ends. The CDR3 is CASSLSPGDTQYF. CDR3 sequence (DNA): TGTGCCAGCAGCTTATCCCCGGGGGATACGCAGTATTTT.

V is TRBV6-2 or TRBV6-3 and J is TRBJ1-4; a possible D gene is TRBD1 (5 bases). The germline V gene has CDR1 MNHEY and CDR2 SVGEGT. This CDR3 comprises 17 residues. V dropped 5 bases and J dropped 0 bases, with 16 bases sitting between them. Written as DNA, the CDR3 is TGTGCCAGCAGTCTATATCCAGGGATAACAACTAATGAAAAACTGTTTTTT. Translation: CASSLYPGITTNEKLFF.

The rearrangement uses TRBV27 and TRBJ1-1, with D uncertain. This CDR3 comprises 13 residues. Trimming left V 0 bases short and J 11 bases short, with 13 bases between. Germline values: CDR1 MNHEY, CDR2 SMNVEV (reference sequence). CDR3 nucleotides: TGTGCCAGCAGTTTATCCCACGCGGTGCTCGCTTTCTTT. Protein product: CASSLSHAVLAFF.

The rearrangement uses TRBV7-2 and TRBJ1-5, with no clear D. This CDR3 region has 16 residues. Trimming took 1 base from V and 1 from J, leaving 11 bases between them. Germline V lookup: CDR1 SGHTA, CDR2 FQGNSA. The CDR3 DNA is TGTGCCAGCAGCTTAGGTCGCGCCTCGAGCAATCAGCCCCAGCATTTT. Its protein product is CASSLGRASSNQPQHF. Using reference TRBV7-2 and TRBJ1-5 for the parts outside the CDR3, the full variable domain is GAGVSQSPSNKVTEKGKDVELRCDPISGHTALYWYRQSLGQGLEFLIYFQGNSAPDKSGLPSDRFSAERTGGSVSTLTIQRTQQEDSAVYLCASSLGRASSNQPQHFGDGTRLSIL.

V usage is TRBV6-5 and J usage is TRBJ1-2; D is undetermined. The germline gives CDR1 MNHEY, CDR2 SVGAGI. Trimming shortened V by 5 bases and J by 6 bases, and 13 bases separated the two germline ends. The CDR3 spans 13 residues. Here the CDR3 DNA reads TGTGCCAGCAGTCCCTACAGTAAGGATGGCTACACCTTC. It codes for CASSPYSKDGYTF.

The chain joins TRBV18 to TRBJ1-1, with D maybe TRBD1 (5 bases). The CDR3 spans 13 residues. The germline CDR1 and CDR2 sequences are KGHSH and LQKENI. V lost 2 bases and J lost 4, with 8 bases in between. The CDR3 here is CASSPKQATEAFF. The DNA of the CDR3 is TGTGCCAGCTCACCAAAACAGGCCACTGAAGCTTTCTTT.

The gene calls are TRBV19 and TRBJ2-1; 8 bases align to TRBD2. CDR3 length: 14 amino acids. V shed 7 bases, J shed 0 bases, and the junction held 2 bases outside the gene matches. CDR1 and CDR2 from the germline V gene are LNHDA and SQIVND (reference sequence). This CDR3 is CASTSGYSYNEQFF. Written as DNA, the CDR3 is TGTGCCAGTACTAGCGGGTACTCCTACAATGAGCAGTTCTTC.

In its sample, this clone was seen a few times. The rearrangement links TRBV11-2 to TRBJ1-1; TRBD1 aligns across 8 bases. J gave up 4 bases and V 5 bases, and 6 bases lay outside the gene matches. The CDR3 runs to 14 residues. CDR1 is SGHAT, CDR2 FQNNGV, per germline. As DNA, the CDR3 is TGTGCCAGCAGCGCCTTTACAGGGGGCACTGAAGCTTTCTTT. Its protein product is CASSAFTGGTEAFF.

This chain links TRBV6-5 with TRBJ1-5; D perhaps matches TRBD1 (5 bases). Trimming stripped 8 bases from V and 2 bases from J, with 13 bases between. The V gene's germline CDR1 is MNHEY and CDR2 SVGAGI. The CDR3 is 14 amino acids. CDR3 region: CASHGREGNQPQHF. As DNA, the CDR3 is TGTGCCAGCCACGGCAGGGAGGGCAATCAGCCCCAGCATTTT.

Notes on this clone: A read error may account for a junction end that differs from germline. The chain is built from TRBV6-5 and TRBJ2-7; perhaps TRBD1 as D (7 bases). The germline V gene encodes CDR1 MNHEY and CDR2 SVGAGI. CDR3 size: 12 residues. This CDR3 reads CASSSQGGDTVF. In DNA form, the CDR3 reads TGTGCCAGCAGTAGTCAGGGGGGTGATACTGTCTTC.